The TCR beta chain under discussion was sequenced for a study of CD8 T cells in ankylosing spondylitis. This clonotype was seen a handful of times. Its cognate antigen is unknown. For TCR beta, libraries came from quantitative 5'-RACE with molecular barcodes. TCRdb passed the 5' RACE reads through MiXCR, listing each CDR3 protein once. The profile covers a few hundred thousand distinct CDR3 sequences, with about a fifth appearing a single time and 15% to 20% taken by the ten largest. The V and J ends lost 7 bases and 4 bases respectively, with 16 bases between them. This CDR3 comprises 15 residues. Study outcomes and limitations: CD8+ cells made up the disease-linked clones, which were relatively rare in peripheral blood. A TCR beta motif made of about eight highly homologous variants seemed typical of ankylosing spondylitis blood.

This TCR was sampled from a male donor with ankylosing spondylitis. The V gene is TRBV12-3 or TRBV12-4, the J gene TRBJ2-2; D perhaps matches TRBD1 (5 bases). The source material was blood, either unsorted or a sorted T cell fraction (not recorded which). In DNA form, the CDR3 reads TGTGCCAGCACCAATGGGCAGGGAAGCACCGGGGAGCTGTTTTTT. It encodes CASTNGQGSTGELFF.